This TCR beta chain was obtained from a study of beta chain features in type 1 diabetes. About the research overall: The samples had around 98 million sorted cells examined in all.

Of the isolated RNA, all was reverse transcribed, and so the sequenced material was expressed TCRB transcripts. Assay: immunoSEQ multiplex PCR; the TCRdb copy retains only in-frame clones and omits some. The data show 140,000 to 150,000 clones, 10% seen once. This clone has just a few counts. Its antigen is as yet unknown. Only one heparinised blood draw was taken per donor, and its volume averaged around 110 mL. General study points: VDJ junctions from type 1 diabetes patients carried fewer insertions and larger deletions.

The receptor comes from a man aged 18 to 30 in good health. The specimen was naive CD4+ T cells from blood.

The CDR3 DNA follows: TGTGCCAGCGGAGTTACCACGATGAACTATGGCTACACCTTC. Protein: CASGVTTMNYGYTF. This chain links TRBV6-5 with TRBJ1-2; no clear D gene. This CDR3 is 14 amino acids long. The germline V gene has CDR1 MNHEY and CDR2 SVGAGI. V gave up 8 bases and J gave up 2 bases, with 15 bases separating them.